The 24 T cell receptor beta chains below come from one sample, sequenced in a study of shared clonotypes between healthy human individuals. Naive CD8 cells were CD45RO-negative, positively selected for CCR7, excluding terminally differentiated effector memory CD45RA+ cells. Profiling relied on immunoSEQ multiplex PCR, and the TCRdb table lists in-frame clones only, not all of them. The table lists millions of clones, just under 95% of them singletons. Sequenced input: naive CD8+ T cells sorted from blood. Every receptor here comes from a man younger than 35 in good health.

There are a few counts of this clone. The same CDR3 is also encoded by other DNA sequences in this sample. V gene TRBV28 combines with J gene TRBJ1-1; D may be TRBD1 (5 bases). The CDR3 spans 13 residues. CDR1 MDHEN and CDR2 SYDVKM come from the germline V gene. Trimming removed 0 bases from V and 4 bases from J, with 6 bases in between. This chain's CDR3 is CASSLWGGTEAFF. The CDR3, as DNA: TGTGCCAGCAGTTTATGGGGGGGCACTGAAGCTTTCTTT.

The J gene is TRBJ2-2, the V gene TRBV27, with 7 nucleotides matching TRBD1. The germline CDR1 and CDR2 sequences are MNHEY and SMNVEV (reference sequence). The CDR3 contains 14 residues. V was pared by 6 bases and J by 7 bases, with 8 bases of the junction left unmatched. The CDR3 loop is CASRQGTVGGELFF. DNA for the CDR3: TGTGCCAGCAGACAGGGGACGGTAGGCGGGGAGCTGTTTTTT.

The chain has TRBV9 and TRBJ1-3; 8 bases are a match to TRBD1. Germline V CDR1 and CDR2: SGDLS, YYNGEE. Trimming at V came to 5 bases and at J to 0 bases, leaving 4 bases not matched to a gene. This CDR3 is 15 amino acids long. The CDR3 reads CASSTGGHSGNTIYF. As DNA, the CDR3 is TGTGCCAGCAGTACAGGGGGACACTCTGGAAACACCATATATTTT.

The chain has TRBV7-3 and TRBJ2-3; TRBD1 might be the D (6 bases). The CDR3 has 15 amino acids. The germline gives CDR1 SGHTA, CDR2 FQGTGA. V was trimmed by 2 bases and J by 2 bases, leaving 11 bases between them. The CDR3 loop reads CASSLLGTITDTQYF. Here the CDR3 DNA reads TGTGCCAGCAGCTTACTCGGGACAATCACAGATACGCAGTATTTT.

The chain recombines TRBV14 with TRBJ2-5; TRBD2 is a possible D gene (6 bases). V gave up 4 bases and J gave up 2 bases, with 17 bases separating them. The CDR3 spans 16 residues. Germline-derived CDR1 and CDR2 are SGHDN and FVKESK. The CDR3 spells CASSPRVAVFQETQYF. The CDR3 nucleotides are TGTGCCAGCAGCCCGCGGGTAGCGGTATTTCAAGAGACCCAGTACTTC.

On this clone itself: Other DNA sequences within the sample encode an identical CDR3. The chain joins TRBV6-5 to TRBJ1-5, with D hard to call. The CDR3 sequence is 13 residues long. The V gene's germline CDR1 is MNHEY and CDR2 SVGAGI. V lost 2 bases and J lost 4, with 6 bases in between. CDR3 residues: CASSYGRNQPQHF. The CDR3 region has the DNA TGTGCCAGCAGTTACGGCAGGAATCAGCCCCAGCATTTT.

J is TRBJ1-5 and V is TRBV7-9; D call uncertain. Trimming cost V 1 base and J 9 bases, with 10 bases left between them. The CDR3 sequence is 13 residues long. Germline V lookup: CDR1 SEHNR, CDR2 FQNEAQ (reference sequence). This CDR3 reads CASSLVGDMPQHF. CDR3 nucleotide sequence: TGTGCCAGCAGCTTAGTTGGGGATATGCCCCAGCATTTT.

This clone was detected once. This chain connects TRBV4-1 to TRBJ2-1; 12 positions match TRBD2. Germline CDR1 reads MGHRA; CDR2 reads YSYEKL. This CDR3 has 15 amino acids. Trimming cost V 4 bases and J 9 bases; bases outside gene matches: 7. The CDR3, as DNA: TGCGCCAGCAGCCCGACTCTAGCGGGAGGGTTTGAGCAGTTCTTC. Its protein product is CASSPTLAGGFEQFF.

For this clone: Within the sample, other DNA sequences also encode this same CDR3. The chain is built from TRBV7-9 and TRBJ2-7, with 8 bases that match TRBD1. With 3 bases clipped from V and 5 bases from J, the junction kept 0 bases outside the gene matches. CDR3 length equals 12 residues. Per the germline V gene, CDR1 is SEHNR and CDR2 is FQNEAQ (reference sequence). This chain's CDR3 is CASSLTGDEQYF. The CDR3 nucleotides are TGTGCCAGCAGCTTGACAGGGGACGAGCAGTACTTC.

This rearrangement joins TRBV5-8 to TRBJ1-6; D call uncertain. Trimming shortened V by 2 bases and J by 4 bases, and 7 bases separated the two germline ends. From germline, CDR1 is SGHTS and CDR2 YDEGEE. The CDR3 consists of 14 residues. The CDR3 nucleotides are TGTGCCAGCAGCTTTTTCAGTTATAATTCACCCCTCCACTTT. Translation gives CASSFFSYNSPLHF.

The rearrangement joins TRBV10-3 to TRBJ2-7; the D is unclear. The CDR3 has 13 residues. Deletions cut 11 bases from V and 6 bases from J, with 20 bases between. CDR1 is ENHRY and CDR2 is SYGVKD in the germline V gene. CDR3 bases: TGTGCCGTGACCCAAAAAGTCACGGGCGAGCAGTACTTC. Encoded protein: CAVTQKVTGEQYF.

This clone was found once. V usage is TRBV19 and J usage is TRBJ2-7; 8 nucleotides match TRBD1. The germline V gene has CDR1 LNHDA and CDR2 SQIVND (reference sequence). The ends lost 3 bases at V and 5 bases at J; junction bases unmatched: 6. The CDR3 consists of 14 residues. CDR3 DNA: TGTGCCAGTAGTATGGGACAGGTTGGGAACGAGCAGTACTTC. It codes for CASSMGQVGNEQYF.

The CDR3 sequence: CASSVRDSYNSPLHF. The CDR3 nucleotides read TGTGCCAGCAGTGTGAGGGACTCCTATAATTCACCCCTCCACTTT. The chain links TRBV2 to TRBJ1-6, with D hard to call. The ends were cut back, 4 bases at V and 0 bases at J, with 7 bases in the middle. Germline assignment: CDR1 SNHLY and CDR2 FYNNEI. The CDR3 covers 15 residues.

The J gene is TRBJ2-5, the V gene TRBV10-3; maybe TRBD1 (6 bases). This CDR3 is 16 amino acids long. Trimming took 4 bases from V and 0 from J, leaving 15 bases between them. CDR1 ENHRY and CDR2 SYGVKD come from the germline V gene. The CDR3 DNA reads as TGTGCCATCAGTGCTATAGCCCGGGACAACCAAGAGACCCAGTACTTC. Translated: CAISAIARDNQETQYF.

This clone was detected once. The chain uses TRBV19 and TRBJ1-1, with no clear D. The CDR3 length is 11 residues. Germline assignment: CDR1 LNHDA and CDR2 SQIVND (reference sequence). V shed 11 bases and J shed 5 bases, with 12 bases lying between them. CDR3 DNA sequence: TGTGCCGCCTCACTTGGGACTGAAGCTTTCTTT. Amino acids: CAASLGTEAFF.

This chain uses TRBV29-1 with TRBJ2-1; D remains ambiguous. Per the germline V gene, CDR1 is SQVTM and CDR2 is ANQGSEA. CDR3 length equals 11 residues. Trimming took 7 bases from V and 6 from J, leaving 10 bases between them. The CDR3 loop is CSDGNGNEQFF. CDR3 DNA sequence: TGCAGCGACGGAAACGGCAATGAGCAGTTCTTC.

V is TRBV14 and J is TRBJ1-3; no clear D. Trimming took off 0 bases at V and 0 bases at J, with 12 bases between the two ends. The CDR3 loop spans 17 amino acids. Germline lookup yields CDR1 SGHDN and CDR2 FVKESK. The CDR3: CASSQDLPDSSGNTIYF. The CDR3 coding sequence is TGTGCCAGCAGCCAAGATCTTCCTGATAGCTCTGGAAACACCATATATTTT. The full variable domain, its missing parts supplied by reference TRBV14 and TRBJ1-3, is EAGVTQFPSHSVIEKGQTVTLRCDPISGHDNLYWYRRVMGKEIKFLLHFVKESKQDESGMPNNRFLAERTGGTYSTLKVQPAELEDSGVYFCASSQDLPDSSGNTIYFGEGSWLTVV.

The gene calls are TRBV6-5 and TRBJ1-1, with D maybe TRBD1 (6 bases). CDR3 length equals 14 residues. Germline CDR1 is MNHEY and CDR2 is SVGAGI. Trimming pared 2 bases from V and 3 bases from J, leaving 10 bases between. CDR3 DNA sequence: TGTGCCAGCAGTTACACCTACAGGGACACTGAAGCTTTCTTT. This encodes CASSYTYRDTEAFF.

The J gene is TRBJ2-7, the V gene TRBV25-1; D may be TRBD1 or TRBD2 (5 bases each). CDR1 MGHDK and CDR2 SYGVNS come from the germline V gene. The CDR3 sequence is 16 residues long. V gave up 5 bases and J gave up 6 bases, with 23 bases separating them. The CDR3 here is CASSITRGSRLGEQYF. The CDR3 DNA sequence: TGTGCCAGCAGTATAACCCGGGGCAGCAGACTGGGCGAGCAGTACTTC.

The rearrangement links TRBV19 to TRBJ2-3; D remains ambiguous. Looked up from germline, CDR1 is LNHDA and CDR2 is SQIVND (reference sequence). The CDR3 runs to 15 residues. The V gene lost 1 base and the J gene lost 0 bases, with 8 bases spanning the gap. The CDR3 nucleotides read TGTGCCAGTAGTATAGGACTCATTAGCACAGATACGCAGTATTTT. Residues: CASSIGLISTDTQYF.

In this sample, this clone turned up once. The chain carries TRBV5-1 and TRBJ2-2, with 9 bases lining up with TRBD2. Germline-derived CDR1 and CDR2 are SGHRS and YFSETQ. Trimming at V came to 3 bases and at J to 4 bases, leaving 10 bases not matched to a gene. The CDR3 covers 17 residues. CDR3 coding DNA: TGCGCCAGCAGCTCTATTTTAGCGGGAGCGTCCACCGGGGAGCTGTTTTTT. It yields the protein CASSSILAGASTGELFF.

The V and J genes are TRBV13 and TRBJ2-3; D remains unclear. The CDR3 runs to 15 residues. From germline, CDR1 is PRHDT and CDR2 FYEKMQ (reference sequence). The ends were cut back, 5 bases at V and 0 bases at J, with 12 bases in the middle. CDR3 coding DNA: TGTGCCAGCAGCCCCGAAAGCGATAGCACAGATACGCAGTATTTT. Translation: CASSPESDSTDTQYF.

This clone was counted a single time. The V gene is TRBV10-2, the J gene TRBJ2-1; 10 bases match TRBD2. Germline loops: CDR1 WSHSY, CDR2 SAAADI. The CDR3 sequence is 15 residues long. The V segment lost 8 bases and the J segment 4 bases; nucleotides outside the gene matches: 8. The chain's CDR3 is CASFPLAGEYNEQFF. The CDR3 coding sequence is TGCGCCAGCTTCCCCCTAGCGGGGGAATACAATGAGCAGTTCTTC.

The CDR3 sequence is CASSWDRGTYGYTF. The CDR3 bases are TGTGCCAGCAGCTGGGACAGGGGCACCTATGGCTACACCTTC. This chain connects TRBV5-4 to TRBJ1-2, with 10 bases identical to TRBD1. Looked up from germline, CDR1 is SGHNT and CDR2 is YYREEE (reference sequence). There are 14 residues in the CDR3. Losses at the gene ends were 3 bases for V and 4 bases for J; bases not matched to a gene: 3. The variable domain in full, completed from reference TRBV5-4 and TRBJ1-2, reads ETGVTQSPTHLIKTRGQQVTLRCSSQSGHNTVSWYQQALGQGPQFIFQYYREEENGRGNFPPRFSGLQFPNYSSELNVNALELDDSALYLCASSWDRGTYGYTFGSGTRLTVV.